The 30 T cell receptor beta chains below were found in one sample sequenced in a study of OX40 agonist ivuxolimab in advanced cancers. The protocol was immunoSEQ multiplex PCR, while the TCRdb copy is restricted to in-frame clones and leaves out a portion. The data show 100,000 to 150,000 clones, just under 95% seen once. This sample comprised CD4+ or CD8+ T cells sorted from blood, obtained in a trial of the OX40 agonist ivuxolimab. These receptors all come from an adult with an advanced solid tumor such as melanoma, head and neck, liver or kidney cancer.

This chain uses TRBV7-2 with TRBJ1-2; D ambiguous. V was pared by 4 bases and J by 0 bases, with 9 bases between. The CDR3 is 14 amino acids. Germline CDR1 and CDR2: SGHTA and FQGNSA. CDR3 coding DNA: TGTGCCAGCAGCTATCAGACCTCTAACTATGGCTACACCTTC. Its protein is CASSYQTSNYGYTF.

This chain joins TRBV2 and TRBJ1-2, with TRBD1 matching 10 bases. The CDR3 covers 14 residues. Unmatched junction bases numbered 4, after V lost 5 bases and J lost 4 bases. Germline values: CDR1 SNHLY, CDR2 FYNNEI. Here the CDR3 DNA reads TGTGCCAGCAGTTCAAGGACAGGGGGCTATGGCTACACCTTC. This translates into CASSSRTGGYGYTF.

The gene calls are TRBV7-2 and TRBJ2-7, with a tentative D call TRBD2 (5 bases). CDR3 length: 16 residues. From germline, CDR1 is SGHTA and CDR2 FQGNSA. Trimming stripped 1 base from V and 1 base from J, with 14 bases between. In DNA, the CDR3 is TGTGCCAGCAGCTTAGGTGGGAGTATTCTATCCTACGAGCAGTACTTC. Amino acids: CASSLGGSILSYEQYF. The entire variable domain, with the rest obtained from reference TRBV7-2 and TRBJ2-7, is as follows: GAGVSQSPSNKVTEKGKDVELRCDPISGHTALYWYRQSLGQGLEFLIYFQGNSAPDKSGLPSDRFSAERTGGSVSTLTIQRTQQEDSAVYLCASSLGGSILSYEQYFGPGTRLTVT.

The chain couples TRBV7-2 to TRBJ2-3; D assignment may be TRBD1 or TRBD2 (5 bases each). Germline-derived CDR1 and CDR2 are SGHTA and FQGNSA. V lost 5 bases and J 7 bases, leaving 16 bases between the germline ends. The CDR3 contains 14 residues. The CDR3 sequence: CASSQGSGGHTQYF. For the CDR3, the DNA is TGTGCCAGCAGCCAGGGCTCAGGAGGCCATACGCAGTATTTT.

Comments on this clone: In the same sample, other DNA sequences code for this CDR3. CDR3 DNA: TGTGCCAGCAGTGAAGGGCAGTTGTTTCCCTACGAGCAGTACTTC. It specifies CASSEGQLFPYEQYF. V and J are TRBV2 and TRBJ2-7; D gene unclear. The ends were cut back, 1 base at V and 2 bases at J, with 12 bases in the middle. The CDR3 length is 15 residues. Germline V gene sequence: CDR1 SNHLY, CDR2 FYNNEI.

In nucleotides, the CDR3 is TGTGCCAGCAGTTTATTCAGGGGGGCCTATGGCTACACCTTC. Its protein product is CASSLFRGAYGYTF. V usage is TRBV28 and J usage is TRBJ1-2; 7 nucleotides agree with TRBD1. Unmatched junction bases numbered 3, after V lost 1 base and J lost 4 bases. The V gene's germline CDR1 is MDHEN and CDR2 SYDVKM. This CDR3 contains 14 residues.

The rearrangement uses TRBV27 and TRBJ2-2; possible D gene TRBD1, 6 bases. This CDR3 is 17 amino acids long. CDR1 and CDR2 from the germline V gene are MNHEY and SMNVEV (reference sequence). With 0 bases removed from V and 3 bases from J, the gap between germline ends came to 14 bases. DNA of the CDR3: TGTGCCAGCAGTTTATCGGGGACACTACAATACACCGGGGAGCTGTTTTTT. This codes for CASSLSGTLQYTGELFF.

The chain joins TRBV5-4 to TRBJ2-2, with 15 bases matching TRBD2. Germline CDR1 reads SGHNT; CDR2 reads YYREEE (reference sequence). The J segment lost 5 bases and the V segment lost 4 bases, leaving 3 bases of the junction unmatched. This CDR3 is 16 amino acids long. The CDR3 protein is CASSQGTSGRTGELFF. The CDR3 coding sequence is TGTGCCAGCAGCCAAGGGACTAGCGGGAGGACCGGGGAGCTGTTTTTT.

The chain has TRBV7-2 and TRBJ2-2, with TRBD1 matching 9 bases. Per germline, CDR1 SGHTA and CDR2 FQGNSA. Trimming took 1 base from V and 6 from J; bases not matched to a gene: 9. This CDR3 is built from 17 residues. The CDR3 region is CASSLGAGQGKAGELFF. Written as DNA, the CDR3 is TGTGCCAGCAGCTTAGGGGCCGGACAGGGGAAGGCCGGGGAGCTGTTTTTT.

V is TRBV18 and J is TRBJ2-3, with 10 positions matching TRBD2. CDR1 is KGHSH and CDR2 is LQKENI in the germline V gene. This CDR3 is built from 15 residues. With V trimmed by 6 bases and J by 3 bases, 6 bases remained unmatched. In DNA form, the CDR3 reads TGTGCCAGCTCCCCTAGCGGGAGAGGTACAGATACGCAGTATTTT. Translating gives CASSPSGRGTDTQYF.

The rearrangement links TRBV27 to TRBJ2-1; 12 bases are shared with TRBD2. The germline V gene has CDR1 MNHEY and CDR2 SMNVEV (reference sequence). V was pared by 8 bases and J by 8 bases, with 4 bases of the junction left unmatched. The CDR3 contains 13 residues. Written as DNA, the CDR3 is TGTGCCAGCCGGACTAGCGGGATCTATGAGCAGTTCTTC. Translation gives CASRTSGIYEQFF.

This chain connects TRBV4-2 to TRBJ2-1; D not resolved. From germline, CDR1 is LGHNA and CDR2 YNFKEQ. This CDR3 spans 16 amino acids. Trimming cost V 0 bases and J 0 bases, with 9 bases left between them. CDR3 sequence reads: CASSQDRMSSYNEQFF. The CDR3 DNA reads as TGTGCCAGCAGCCAAGATCGGATGAGCTCCTACAATGAGCAGTTCTTC.

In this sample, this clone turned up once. CDR3 bases: TGTGCCAGCTCACAAAACCCGGGTTCCGGGGAGCTGTTTTTT. This codes for CASSQNPGSGELFF. This sequence joins TRBV18 and TRBJ2-2; D remains unclear. The germline V gene has CDR1 KGHSH and CDR2 LQKENI. The CDR3 sequence is 14 residues long. The V and J ends lost 4 bases and 6 bases respectively, with 12 bases between them.

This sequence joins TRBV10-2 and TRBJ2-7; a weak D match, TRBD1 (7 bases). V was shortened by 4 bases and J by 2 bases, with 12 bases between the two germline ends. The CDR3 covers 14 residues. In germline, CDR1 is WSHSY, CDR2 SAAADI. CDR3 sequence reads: CASSAQGGAYEQYF. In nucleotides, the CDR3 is TGCGCCAGCAGTGCCCAGGGGGGCGCCTACGAGCAGTACTTC.

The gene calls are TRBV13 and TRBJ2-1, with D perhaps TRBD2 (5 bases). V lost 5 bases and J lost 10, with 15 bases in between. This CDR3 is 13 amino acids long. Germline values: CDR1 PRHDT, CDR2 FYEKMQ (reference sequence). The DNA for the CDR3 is TGTGCCAGCAGCCCTCGGGCTGGAGGCGAGCAGTTCTTC. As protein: CASSPRAGGEQFF. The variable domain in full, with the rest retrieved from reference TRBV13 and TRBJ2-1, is AAGVIQSPRHLIKEKRETATLKCYPIPRHDTVYWYQQGPGQDPQFLISFYEKMQSDKGSIPDRFSAQQFSDYHSELNMSSLELGDSALYFCASSPRAGGEQFFGPGTRLTVL.

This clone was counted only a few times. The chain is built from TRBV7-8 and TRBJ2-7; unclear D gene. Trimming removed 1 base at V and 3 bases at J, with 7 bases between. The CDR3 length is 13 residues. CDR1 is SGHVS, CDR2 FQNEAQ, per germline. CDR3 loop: CASSLEPLYEQYF. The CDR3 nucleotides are TGTGCCAGCAGCTTAGAACCCCTCTACGAGCAGTACTTC.

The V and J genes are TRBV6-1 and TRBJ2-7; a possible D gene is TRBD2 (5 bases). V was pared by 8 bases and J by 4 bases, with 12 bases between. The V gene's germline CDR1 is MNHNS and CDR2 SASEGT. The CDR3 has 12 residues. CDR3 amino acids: CASRRQPYEQYF. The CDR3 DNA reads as TGTGCCAGCCGGAGGCAGCCTTACGAGCAGTACTTC.

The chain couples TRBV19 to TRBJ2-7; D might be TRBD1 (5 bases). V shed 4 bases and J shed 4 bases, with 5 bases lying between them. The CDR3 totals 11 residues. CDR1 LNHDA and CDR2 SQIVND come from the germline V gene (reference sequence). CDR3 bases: TGTGCCAGTAGTAACAGGTACGAGCAGTACTTC. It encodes CASSNRYEQYF.

The CDR3 protein is CASSPDSRLAGQFF. The CDR3 nucleotides read TGTGCCAGCAGCCCCGACTCCCGACTAGCGGGACAGTTCTTC. The chain is built from TRBV7-9 and TRBJ2-1, with TRBD2 identical over 11 bases. With V trimmed by 5 bases and J by 13 bases, 10 bases remained unmatched. Germline V CDR1 and CDR2: SEHNR, FQNEAQ (reference sequence). The CDR3 has 14 amino acids.

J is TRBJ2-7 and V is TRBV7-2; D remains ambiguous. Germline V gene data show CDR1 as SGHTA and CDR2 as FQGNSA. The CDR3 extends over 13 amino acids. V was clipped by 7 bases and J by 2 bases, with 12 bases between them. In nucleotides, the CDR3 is TGTGCCAGCACCCCGCTAGGGCCCTACGAGCAGTACTTC. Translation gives CASTPLGPYEQYF.

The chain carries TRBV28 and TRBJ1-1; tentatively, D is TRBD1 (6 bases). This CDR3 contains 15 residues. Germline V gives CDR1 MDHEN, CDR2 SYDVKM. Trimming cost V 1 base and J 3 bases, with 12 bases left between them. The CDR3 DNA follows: TGTGCCAGCAGTTTATCGGACAGAAAGCACACTGAAGCTTTCTTT. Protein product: CASSLSDRKHTEAFF.

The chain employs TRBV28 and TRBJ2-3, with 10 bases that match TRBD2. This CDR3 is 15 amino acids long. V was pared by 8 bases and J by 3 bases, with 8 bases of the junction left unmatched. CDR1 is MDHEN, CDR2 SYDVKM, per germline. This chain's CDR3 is CASFGASGRTDTQYF. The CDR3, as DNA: TGTGCCAGCTTTGGGGCTAGCGGGAGAACAGATACGCAGTATTTT.

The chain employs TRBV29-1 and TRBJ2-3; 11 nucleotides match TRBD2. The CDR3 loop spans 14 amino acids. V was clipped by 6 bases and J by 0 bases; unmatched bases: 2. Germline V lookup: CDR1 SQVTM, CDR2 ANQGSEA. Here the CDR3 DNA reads TGCAGCGTGAGGACTAGCGGGAGCACAGATACGCAGTATTTT. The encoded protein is CSVRTSGSTDTQYF.

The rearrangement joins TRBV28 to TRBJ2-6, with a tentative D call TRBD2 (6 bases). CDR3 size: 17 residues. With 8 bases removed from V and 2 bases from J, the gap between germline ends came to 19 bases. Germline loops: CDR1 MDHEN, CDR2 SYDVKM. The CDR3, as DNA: TGTGCCAGCTTCGGGAGCGGACCCATAGCTGGGGCCAACGTCCTGACTTTC. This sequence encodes CASFGSGPIAGANVLTF.

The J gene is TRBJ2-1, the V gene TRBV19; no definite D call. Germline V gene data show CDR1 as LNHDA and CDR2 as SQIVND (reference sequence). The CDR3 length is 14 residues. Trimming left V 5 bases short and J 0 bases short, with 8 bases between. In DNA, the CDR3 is TGTGCCAGTAGTGTGTGGAGCTCCTACAATGAGCAGTTCTTC. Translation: CASSVWSSYNEQFF.

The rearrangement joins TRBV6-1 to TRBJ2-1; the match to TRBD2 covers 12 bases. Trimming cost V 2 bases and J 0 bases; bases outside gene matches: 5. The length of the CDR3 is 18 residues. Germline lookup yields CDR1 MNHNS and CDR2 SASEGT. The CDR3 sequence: CASSESEGLAGSYNEQFF. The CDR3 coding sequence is TGTGCCAGCAGTGAATCCGAGGGACTAGCGGGCTCCTACAATGAGCAGTTCTTC.

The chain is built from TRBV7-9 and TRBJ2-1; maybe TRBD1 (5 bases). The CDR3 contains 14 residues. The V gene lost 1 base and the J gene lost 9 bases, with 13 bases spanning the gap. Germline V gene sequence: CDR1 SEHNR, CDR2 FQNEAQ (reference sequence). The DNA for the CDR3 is TGTGCCAGCAGCTTAGGTCGGAGCGACAGTGAGCAGTTCTTC. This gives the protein CASSLGRSDSEQFF.

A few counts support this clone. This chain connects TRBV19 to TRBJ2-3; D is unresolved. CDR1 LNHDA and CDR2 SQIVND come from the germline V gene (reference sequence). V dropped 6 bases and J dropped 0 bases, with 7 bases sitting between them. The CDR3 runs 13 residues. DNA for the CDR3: TGTGCCAGTAGCCCGGTGAGCACAGATACGCAGTATTTT. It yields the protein CASSPVSTDTQYF. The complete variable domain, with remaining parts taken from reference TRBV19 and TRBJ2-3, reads DGGITQSPKYLFRKEGQNVTLSCEQNLNHDAMYWYRQDPGQGLRLIYYSQIVNDFQKGDIAEGYSVSREKKESFPLTVTSAQKNPTAFYLCASSPVSTDTQYFGPGTRLTVL.

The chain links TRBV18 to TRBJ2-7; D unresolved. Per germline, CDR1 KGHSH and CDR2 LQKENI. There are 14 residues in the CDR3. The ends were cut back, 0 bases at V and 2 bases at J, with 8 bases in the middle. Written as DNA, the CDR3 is TGTGCCAGCTCACCACCGGGCCAAGCCTACGAGCAGTACTTC. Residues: CASSPPGQAYEQYF.

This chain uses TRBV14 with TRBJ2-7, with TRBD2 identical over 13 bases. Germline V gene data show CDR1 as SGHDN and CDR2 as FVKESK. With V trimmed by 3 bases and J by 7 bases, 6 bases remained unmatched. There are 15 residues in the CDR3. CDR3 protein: CASSHGLAGAREQYF. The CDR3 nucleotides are TGTGCCAGCAGCCATGGACTAGCGGGAGCGCGGGAGCAGTACTTC.